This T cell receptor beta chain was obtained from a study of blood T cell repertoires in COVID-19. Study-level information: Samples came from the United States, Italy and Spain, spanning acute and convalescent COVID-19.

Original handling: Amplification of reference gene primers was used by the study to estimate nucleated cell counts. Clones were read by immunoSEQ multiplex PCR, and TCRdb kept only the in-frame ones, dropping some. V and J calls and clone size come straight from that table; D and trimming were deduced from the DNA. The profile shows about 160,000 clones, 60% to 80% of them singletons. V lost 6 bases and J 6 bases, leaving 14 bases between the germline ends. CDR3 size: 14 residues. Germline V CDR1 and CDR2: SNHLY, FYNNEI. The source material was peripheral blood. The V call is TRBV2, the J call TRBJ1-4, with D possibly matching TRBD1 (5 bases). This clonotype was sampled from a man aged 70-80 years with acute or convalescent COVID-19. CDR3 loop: CASRRGGKDEKLFF. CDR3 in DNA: TGTGCCAGCAGGCGGGGCGGTAAGGATGAAAAACTGTTTTTT. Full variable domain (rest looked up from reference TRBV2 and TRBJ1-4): EPEVTQTPSHQVTQMGQEVILRCVPISNHLYFYWYRQILGQKVEFLVSFYNNEISEKSEIFDDQFSVERPDGSNFTLKIRSTKLEDSAMYFCASRRGGKDEKLFFGSGTQLSVL.